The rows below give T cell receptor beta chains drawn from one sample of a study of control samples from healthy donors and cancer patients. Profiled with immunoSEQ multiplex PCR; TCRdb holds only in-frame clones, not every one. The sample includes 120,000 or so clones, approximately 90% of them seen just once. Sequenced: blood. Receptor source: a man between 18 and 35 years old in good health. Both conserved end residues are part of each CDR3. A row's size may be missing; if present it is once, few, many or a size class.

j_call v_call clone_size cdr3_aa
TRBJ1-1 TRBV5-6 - CASSADRNTEAFF
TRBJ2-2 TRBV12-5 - CASGLDTDRGAGELFF
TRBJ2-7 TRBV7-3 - CASSLTGTDEQYF
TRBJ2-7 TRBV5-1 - CASSLGAGDEQYF
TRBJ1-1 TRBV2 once CASSAYREGTEAFF
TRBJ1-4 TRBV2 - CASSEDRGPEKLFF
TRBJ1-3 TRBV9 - CASSVVGGGIGNTIYF
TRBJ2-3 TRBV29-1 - CSVLSGGGTDTQYF
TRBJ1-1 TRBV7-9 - CASSPGQGGTEAFF
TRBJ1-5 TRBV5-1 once CASSVQGNQPQHF
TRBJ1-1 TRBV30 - CAWKYGQGYTEAFF
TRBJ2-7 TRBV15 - CATSKGQGARYEQYF
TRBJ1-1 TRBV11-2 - CASSLVSGNTEAFF
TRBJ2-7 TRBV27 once CASSSPALDHEQYF
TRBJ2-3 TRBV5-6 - CASSLLRGGSTDTQYF
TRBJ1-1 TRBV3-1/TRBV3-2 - CASSPKSGNTEAFF
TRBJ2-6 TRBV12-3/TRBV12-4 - CASTFSGANVLTF
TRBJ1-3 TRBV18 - CASSQRGSFSGNTIYF